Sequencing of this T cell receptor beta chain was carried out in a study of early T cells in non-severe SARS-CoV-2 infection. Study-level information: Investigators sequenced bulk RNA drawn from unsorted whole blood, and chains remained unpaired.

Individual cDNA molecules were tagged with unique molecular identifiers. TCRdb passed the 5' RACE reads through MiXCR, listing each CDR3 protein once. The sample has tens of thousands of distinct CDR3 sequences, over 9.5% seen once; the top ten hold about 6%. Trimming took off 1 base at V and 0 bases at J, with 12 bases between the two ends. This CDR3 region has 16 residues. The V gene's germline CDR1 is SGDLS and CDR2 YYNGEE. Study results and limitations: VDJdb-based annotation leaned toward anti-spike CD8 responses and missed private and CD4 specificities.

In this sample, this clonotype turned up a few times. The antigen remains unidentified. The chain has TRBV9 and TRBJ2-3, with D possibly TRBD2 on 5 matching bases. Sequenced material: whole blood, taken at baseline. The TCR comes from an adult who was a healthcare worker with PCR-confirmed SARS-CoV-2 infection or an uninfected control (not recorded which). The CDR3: CASSVNKRESTDTQYF. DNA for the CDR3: TGTGCCAGCAGCGTAAACAAGAGGGAAAGCACAGATACGCAGTATTTT.